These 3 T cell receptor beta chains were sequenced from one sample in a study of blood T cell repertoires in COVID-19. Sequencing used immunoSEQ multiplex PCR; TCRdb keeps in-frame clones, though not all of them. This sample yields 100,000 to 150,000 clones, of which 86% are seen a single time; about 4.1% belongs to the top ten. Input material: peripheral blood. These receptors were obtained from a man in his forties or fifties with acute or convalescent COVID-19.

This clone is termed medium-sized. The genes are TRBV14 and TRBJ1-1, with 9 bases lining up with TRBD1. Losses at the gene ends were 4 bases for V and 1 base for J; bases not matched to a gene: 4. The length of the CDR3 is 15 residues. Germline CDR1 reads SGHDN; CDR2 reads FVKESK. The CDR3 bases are TGTGCCAGCAGCCCTAGACAGGGGGAGAACACTGAAGCTTTCTTT. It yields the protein CASSPRQGENTEAFF.

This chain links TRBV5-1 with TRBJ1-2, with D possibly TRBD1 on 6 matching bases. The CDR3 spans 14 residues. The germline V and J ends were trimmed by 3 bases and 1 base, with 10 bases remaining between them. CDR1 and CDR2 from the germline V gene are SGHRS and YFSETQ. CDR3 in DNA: TGCGCCAGCAGCTGGACAGTGGATAACTATGGCTACACCTTC. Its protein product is CASSWTVDNYGYTF.

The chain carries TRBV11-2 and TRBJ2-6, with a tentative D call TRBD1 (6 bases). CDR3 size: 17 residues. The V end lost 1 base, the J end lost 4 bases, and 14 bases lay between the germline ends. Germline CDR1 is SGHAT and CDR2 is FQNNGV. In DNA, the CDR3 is TGTGCCAGCAGCTTAGTATCTGGGGGCTCCGGGGCCAACGTCCTGACTTTC. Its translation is CASSLVSGGSGANVLTF.